These T cell receptor beta chains were read from a single sample in a study of T cell repertoires in ileal Crohn's disease. Sequenced by immunoSEQ multiplex PCR; TCRdb stores in-frame clones only, minus some. This sample yields about 15,000 clones, of which about 75% are seen a single time; about 4% belongs to the top ten. The sample consisted of ileal tissue. The receptor source for this set is an adult with Crohn's disease. Both conserved end residues are part of each CDR3.

cdr3_aa: CASMAQTYEQYF
j_call: TRBJ2-7
v_call: TRBV25-1

cdr3_aa: CASSLEGLANTDTQYF
j_call: TRBJ2-3
v_call: TRBV11-2

cdr3_aa: CASSEGLWGNGNTIYF
j_call: TRBJ1-3
v_call: TRBV6-1

cdr3_aa: CASSLVGDEQFF
j_call: TRBJ2-1
v_call: TRBV7-2

cdr3_aa: CSGEGVWGYTF
j_call: TRBJ1-2
v_call: TRBV29-1

cdr3_aa: CASSRGLAGGPTDTQYF
j_call: TRBJ2-3
v_call: TRBV7-9

cdr3_aa: CASSLGGSGNTIYF
j_call: TRBJ1-3
v_call: TRBV5-4

cdr3_aa: CASSRTSGAGYEQYF
j_call: TRBJ2-7
v_call: TRBV11-3

cdr3_aa: CARIRRAGETQYF
j_call: TRBJ2-5
v_call: TRBV9

cdr3_aa: CASSPGQIYNEQFF
j_call: TRBJ2-1
v_call: TRBV5-1

cdr3_aa: CASSVAGQGGYTGELFF
j_call: TRBJ2-2
v_call: TRBV9

cdr3_aa: CASRDGGELFF
j_call: TRBJ2-2
v_call: TRBV6-5

cdr3_aa: CASRSGQNTGELFF
j_call: TRBJ2-2
v_call: TRBV28

cdr3_aa: CASSLSGGSSYEQYF
j_call: TRBJ2-7
v_call: TRBV7-2

cdr3_aa: CASDPGVGGYTF
j_call: TRBJ1-2
v_call: TRBV6-1

cdr3_aa: CASSERGSTEAFF
j_call: TRBJ1-1
v_call: TRBV25-1

cdr3_aa: CASSRGGGYEQYF
j_call: TRBJ2-7
v_call: TRBV2

cdr3_aa: CASSFRAGGTGELFF
j_call: TRBJ2-2
v_call: TRBV6-5

cdr3_aa: CASSLEGSGANVLTF
j_call: TRBJ2-6
v_call: TRBV5-1

cdr3_aa: CASARVPTGGSETQYF
j_call: TRBJ2-5
v_call: TRBV4-1

cdr3_aa: CSVEDRLAGVTDTQYF
j_call: TRBJ2-3
v_call: TRBV29-1

cdr3_aa: CASSSGQEDIQYF
j_call: TRBJ2-4
v_call: TRBV28

cdr3_aa: CASSYSNYGYTF
j_call: TRBJ1-2
v_call: TRBV6-5

cdr3_aa: CASSLAHQGTEAFF
j_call: TRBJ1-1
v_call: TRBV4-3

cdr3_aa: CASGLVRGYQETQYF
j_call: TRBJ2-5
v_call: TRBV12-5

cdr3_aa: CASNPVGSGGTDTQYF
j_call: TRBJ2-3
v_call: TRBV28

cdr3_aa: CASSKLAGDTDTQYF
j_call: TRBJ2-3
v_call: TRBV7-2

cdr3_aa: CASSVTYDRGWDYQPQHF
j_call: TRBJ1-5
v_call: TRBV6-1

cdr3_aa: CASRGPGYYEQYF
j_call: TRBJ2-7
v_call: TRBV19

cdr3_aa: CASSVKTSGSYNEQFF
j_call: TRBJ2-1
v_call: TRBV5-4

cdr3_aa: CASSLDPSSNEQFF
j_call: TRBJ2-1
v_call: TRBV11-3

cdr3_aa: CATSRGLAGTTDTQYF
j_call: TRBJ2-3
v_call: TRBV15

cdr3_aa: CATRTGGVGPWDYGYTF
j_call: TRBJ1-2
v_call: TRBV2

cdr3_aa: CASSKGTEQYNEQFF
j_call: TRBJ2-1
v_call: TRBV5-6

cdr3_aa: CASSPTGSLSGNTIYF
j_call: TRBJ1-3
v_call: TRBV25-1